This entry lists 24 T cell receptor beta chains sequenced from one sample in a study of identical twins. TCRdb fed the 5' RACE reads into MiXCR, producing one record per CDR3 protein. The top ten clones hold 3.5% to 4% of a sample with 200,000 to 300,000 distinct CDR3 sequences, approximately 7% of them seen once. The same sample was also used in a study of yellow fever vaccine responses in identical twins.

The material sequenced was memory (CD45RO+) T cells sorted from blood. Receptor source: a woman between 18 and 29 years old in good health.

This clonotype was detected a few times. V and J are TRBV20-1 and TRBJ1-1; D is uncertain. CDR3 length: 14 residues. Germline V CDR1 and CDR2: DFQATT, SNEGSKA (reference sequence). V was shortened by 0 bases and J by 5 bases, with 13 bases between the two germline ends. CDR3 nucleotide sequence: TGCAGTGCTAGAGATTTCGATTTAACTACTGAAGCTTTCTTT. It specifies CSARDFDLTTEAFF.

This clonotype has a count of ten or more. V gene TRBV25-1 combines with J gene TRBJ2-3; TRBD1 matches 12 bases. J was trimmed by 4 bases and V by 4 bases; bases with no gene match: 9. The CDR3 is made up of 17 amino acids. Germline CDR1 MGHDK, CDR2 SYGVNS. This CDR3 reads CASSGEGQGAHSDTQYF. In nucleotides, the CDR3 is TGTGCCAGCAGTGGGGAGGGACAGGGGGCGCATTCAGATACGCAGTATTTT.

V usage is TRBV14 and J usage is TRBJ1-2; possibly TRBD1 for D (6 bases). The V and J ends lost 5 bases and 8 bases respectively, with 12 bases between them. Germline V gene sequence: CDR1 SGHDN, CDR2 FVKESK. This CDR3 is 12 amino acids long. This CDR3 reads CASSSDRIGYTF. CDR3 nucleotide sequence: TGTGCCAGCAGCTCCGACAGGATCGGCTACACCTTC.

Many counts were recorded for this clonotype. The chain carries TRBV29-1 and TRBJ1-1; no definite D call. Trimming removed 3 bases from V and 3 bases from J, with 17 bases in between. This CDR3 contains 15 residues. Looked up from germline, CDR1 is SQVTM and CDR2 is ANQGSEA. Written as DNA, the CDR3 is TGCAGCGTTGATTCGGAGAAAATTGGGGACACTGAAGCTTTCTTT. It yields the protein CSVDSEKIGDTEAFF.

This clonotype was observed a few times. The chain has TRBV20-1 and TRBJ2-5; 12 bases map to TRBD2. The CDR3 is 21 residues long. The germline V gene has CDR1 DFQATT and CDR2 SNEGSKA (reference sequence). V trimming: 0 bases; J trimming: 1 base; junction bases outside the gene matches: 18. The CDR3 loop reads CSARDLNPALTSGGPQETQYF. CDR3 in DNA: TGCAGTGCTAGAGATTTGAACCCCGCATTGACTAGCGGGGGCCCCCAAGAGACCCAGTACTTC.

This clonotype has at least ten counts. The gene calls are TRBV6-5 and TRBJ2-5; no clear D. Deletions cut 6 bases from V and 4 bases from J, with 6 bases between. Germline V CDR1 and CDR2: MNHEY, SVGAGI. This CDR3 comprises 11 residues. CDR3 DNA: TGTGCCAGCAGGCACGCAGAGACCCAGTACTTC. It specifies CASRHAETQYF.

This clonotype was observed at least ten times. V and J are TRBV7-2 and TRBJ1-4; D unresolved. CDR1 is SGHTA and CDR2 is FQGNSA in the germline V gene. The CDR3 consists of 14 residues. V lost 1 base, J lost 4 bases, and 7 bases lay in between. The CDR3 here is CASSLDGLNEKLFF. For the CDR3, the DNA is TGTGCCAGCAGCTTAGACGGACTTAATGAAAAACTGTTTTTT.

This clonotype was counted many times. The CDR3 nucleotides are TGCGCCAGCAGCCCGGGTGGACAGAACACCGGGGAGCTGTTTTTT. Translated: CASSPGGQNTGELFF. This sequence joins TRBV5-1 and TRBJ2-2; D is perhaps TRBD1 (5 bases). Germline-derived CDR1 and CDR2 are SGHRS and YFSETQ. Trimming shortened V by 4 bases and J by 1 base, and 11 bases separated the two germline ends. The CDR3 runs 15 residues. Together with reference TRBV5-1 and TRBJ2-2, the CDR3 gives the full variable domain: KAGVTQTPRYLIKTRGQQVTLSCSPISGHRSVSWYQQTPGQGLQFLFEYFSETQRNKGNFPGRFSGRQFSNSRSEMNVSTLELGDSALYLCASSPGGQNTGELFFGEGSRLTVL.

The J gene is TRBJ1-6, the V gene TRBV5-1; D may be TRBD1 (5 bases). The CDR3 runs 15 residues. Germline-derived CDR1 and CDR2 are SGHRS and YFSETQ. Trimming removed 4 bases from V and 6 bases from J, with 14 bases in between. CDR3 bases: TGCGCCAGCAGCCTGGGCTGGGGGACTAATTCACCCCTCCACTTT. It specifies CASSLGWGTNSPLHF.

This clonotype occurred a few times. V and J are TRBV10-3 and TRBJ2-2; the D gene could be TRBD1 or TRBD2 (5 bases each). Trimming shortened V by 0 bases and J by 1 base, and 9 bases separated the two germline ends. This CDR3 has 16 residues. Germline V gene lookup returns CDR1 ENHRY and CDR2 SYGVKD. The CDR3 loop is CAISESTGGNTGELFF. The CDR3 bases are TGTGCCATCAGTGAGTCGACTGGGGGGAACACCGGGGAGCTGTTTTTT.

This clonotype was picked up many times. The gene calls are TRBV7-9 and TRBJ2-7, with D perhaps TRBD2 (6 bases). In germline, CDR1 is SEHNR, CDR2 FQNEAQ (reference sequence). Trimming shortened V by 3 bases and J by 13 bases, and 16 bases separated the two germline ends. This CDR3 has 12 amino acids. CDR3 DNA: TGTGCCAGCAGCTTGACTCAGGAGGGCGGCTACTTC. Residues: CASSLTQEGGYF. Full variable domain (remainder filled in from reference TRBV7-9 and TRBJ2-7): DTGVSQNPRHKITKRGQNVTFRCDPISEHNRLYWYRQTLGQGPEFLTYFQNEAQLEKSRLLSDRFSAERPKGSFSTLEIQRTEQGDSAMYLCASSLTQEGGYFGPGTRLTVT.

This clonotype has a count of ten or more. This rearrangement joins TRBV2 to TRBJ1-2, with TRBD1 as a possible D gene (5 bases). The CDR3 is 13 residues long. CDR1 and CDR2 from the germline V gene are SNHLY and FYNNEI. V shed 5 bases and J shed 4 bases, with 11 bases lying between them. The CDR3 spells CASSTRDAYGYTF. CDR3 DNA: TGTGCCAGCAGTACCCGGGACGCCTATGGCTACACCTTC.

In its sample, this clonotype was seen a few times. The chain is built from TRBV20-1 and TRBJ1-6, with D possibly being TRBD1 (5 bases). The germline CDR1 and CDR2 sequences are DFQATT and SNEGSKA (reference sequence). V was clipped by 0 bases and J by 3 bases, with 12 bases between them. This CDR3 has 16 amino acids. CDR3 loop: CSAREAGQNYNSPLHF. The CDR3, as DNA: TGCAGTGCTAGAGAGGCAGGGCAGAACTATAATTCACCCCTCCACTTT.

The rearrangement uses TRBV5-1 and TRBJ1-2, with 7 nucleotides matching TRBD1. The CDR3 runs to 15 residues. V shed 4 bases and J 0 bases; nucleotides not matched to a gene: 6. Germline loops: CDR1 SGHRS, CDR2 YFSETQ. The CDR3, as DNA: TGCGCCAGCAGCGCCGGGACAGCTGCTAACTATGGCTACACCTTC. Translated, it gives CASSAGTAANYGYTF.

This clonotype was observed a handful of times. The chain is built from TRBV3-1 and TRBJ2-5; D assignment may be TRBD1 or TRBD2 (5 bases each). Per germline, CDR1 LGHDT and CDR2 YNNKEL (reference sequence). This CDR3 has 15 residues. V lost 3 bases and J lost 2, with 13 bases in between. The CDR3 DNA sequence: TGTGCCAGCAGCCATGGGACGGGGAAACAAGAGACCCAGTACTTC. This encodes CASSHGTGKQETQYF.

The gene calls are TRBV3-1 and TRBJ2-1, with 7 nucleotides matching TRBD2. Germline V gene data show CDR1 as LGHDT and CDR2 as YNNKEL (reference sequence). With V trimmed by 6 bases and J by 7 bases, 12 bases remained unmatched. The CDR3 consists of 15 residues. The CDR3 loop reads CASSWREQIGNEQFF. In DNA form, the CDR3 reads TGTGCCAGCAGTTGGCGGGAGCAAATAGGGAATGAGCAGTTCTTC.

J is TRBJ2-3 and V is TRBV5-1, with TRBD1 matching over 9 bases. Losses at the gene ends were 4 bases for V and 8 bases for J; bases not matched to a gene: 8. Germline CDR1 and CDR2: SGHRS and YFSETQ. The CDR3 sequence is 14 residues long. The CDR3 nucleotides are TGCGCCAGCAGCGCGGGACAGGGTTTGGTTACGCAGTATTTT. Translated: CASSAGQGLVTQYF.

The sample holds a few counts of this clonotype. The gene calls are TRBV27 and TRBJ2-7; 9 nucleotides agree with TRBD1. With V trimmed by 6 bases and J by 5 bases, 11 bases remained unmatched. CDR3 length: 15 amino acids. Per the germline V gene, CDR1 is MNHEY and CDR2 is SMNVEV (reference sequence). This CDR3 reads CASRPLGQGWNEQYF. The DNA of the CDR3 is TGTGCCAGCAGGCCCTTGGGACAGGGCTGGAACGAGCAGTACTTC.

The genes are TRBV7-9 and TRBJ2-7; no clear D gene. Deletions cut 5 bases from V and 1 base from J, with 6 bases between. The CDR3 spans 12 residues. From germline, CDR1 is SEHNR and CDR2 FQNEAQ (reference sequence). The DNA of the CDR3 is TGTGCCAGCAGCGGTGTTTCCTACGAGCAGTACTTC. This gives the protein CASSGVSYEQYF.

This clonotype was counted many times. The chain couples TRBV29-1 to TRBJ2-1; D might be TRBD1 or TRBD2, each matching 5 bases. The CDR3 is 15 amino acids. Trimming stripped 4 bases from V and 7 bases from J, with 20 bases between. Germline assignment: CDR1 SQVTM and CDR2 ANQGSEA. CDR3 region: CSVVLSTQWGNEQFF. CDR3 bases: TGCAGCGTTGTTCTTTCGACCCAATGGGGGAATGAGCAGTTCTTC.

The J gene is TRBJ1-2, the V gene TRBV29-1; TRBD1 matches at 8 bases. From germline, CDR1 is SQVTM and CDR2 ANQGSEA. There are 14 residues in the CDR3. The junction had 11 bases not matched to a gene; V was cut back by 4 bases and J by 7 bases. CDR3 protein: CSVGGGQGTSGYTF. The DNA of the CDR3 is TGCAGCGTTGGCGGCGGACAGGGAACTAGTGGCTACACCTTC. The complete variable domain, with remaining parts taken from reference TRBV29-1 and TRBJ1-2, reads SAVISQKPSRDICQRGTSLTIQCQVDSQVTMMFWYRQQPGQSLTLIATANQGSEATYESGFVIDKFPISRPNLTFSTLTVSNMSPEDSSIYLCSVGGGQGTSGYTFGSGTRLTVV.

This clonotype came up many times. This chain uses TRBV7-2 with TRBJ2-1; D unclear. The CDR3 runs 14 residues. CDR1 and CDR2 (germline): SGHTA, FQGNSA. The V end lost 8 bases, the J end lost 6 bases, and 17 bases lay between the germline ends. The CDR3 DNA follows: TGTGCCAGCTCTAATAGGGCAGGTAGCAATGAGCAGTTCTTC. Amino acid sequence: CASSNRAGSNEQFF.

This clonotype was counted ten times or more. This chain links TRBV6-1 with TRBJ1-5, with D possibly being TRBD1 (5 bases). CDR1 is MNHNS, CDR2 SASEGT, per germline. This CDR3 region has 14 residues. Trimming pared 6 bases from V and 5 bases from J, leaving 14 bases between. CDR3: CASSSRQIHQPQHF. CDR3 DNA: TGTGCCAGCAGCAGCCGACAGATACATCAGCCCCAGCATTTT.

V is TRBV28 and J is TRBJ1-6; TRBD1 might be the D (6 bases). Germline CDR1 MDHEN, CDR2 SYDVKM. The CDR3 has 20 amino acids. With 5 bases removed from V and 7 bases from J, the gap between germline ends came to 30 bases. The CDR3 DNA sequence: TGTGCCAGCAGTCCCGGACGGACAGTGGGAGGTCTTCGATACAATTCACCCCTCCACTTT. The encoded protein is CASSPGRTVGGLRYNSPLHF.